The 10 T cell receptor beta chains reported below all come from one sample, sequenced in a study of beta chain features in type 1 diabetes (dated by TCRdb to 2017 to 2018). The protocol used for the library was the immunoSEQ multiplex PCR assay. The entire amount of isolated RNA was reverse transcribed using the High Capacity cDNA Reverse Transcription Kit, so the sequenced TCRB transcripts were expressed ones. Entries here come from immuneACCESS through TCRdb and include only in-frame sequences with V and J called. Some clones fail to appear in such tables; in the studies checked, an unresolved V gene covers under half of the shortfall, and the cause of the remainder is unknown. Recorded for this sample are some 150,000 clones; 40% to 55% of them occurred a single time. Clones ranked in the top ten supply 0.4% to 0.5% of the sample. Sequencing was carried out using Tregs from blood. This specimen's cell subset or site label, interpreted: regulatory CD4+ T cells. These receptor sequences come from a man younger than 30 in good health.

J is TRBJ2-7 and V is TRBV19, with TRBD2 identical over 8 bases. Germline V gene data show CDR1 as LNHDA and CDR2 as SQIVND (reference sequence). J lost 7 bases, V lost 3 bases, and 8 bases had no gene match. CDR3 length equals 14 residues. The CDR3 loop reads CASSIVAGSDEQYF. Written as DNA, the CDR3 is TGTGCCAGTAGTATCGTAGCGGGGTCCGATGAGCAGTACTTC.

CDR3 nucleotides: TGCGCCAGCAGCCAAGTTGGTCAGGGTCGCCTATATGGCTACACCTTC. As protein: CASSQVGQGRLYGYTF. The genes are TRBV4-3 and TRBJ1-2; D possibly corresponds to TRBD1 (5 bases). V was shortened by 1 base and J by 5 bases, with 17 bases between the two germline ends. Per germline, CDR1 LGHNA and CDR2 YSLEER. The CDR3 runs 16 residues.

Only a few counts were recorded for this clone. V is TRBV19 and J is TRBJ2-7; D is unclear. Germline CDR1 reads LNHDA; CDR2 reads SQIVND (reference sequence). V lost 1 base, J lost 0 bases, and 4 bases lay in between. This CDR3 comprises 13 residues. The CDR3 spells CASSIALSYEQYF. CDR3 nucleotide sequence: TGTGCCAGTAGTATAGCCCTCTCCTACGAGCAGTACTTC.

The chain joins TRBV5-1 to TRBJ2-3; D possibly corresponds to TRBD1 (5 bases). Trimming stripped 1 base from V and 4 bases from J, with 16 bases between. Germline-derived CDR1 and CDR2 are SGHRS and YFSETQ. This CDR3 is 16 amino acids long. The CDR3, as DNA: TGCGCCAGCAGCTTGTTATATGACAGTTCGCCAGATACGCAGTATTTT. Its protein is CASSLLYDSSPDTQYF.

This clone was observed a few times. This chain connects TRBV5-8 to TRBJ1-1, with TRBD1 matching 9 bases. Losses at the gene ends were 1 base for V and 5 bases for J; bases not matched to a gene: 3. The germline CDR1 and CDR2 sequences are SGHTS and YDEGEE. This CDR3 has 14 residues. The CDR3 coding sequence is TGTGCCAGCAGCTTGACAGGGGGCTATACTGAAGCTTTCTTT. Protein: CASSLTGGYTEAFF.

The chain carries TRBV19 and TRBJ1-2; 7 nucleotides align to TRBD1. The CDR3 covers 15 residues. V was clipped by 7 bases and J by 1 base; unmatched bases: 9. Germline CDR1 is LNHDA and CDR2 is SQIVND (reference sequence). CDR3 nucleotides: TGTGCCAGTACCCCCCGGGACAGAATTAACTATGGCTACACCTTC. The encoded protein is CASTPRDRINYGYTF.

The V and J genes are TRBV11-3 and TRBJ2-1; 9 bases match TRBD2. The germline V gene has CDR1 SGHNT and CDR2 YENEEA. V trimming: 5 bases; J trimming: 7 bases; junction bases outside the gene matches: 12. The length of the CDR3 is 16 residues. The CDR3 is CASSTGLAEALNEQFF. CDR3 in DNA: TGTGCCAGCAGCACGGGACTAGCCGAGGCCCTTAATGAGCAGTTCTTC.

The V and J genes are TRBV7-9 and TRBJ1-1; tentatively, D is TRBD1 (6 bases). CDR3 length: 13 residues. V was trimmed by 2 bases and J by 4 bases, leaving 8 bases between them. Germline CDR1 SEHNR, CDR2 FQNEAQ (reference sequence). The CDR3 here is CASSLQGTTEAFF. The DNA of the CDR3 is TGTGCCAGCAGCTTACAGGGGACCACTGAAGCTTTCTTT.

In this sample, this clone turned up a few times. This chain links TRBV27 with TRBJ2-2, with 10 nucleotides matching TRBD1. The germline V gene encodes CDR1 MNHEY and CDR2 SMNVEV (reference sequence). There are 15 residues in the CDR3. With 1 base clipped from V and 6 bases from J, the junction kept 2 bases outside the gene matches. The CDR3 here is CASSLFGQGAGELFF. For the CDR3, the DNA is TGTGCCAGCAGTTTATTCGGACAGGGGGCCGGGGAGCTGTTTTTT.

The CDR3 region is CASSLTIYGTDTQYF. CDR3 DNA: TGCGCCAGCAGCCTTACTATCTACGGCACAGATACGCAGTATTTT. V is TRBV5-1 and J is TRBJ2-3; D call uncertain. The length of the CDR3 is 15 residues. Germline V gene data show CDR1 as SGHRS and CDR2 as YFSETQ. V was trimmed by 4 bases and J by 1 base, leaving 13 bases between them.